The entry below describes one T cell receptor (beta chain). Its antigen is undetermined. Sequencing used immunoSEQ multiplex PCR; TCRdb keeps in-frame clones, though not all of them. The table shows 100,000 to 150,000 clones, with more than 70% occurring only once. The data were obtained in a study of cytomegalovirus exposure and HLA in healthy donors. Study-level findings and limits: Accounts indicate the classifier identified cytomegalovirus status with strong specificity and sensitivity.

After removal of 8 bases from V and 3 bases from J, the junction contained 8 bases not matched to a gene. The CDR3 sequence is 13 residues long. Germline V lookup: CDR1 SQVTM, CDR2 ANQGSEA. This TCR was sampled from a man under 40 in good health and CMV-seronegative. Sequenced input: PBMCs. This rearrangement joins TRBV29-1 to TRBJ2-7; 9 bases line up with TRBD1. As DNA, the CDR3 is TGCAGCTTTACGGGACAGGGCGTCTACGAGCAGTACTTC. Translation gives CSFTGQGVYEQYF.